The 20 T cell receptor beta chains given below trace back to one sample, sequenced in a study of memory CD4+ T cells and cytomegalovirus serostatus. Single viable CD3+CD4+CD8-CD45RO+ cells were sorted as the memory CD4+ T cells. Assay: immunoSEQ multiplex PCR; the TCRdb copy retains only in-frame clones and omits some. The data hold approximately 40,000 clones, with around 78% observed a single time. The sequenced material came from memory CD4+ T cells from blood. These receptor sequences come from an adult in good health and CMV-seronegative.

The V and J genes are TRBV28 and TRBJ1-2, with 9 bases lining up with TRBD1. Per the germline V gene, CDR1 is MDHEN and CDR2 is SYDVKM. The trim removed 4 bases at V and 4 bases at J, leaving 7 bases unmatched. This CDR3 has 15 amino acids. CDR3 nucleotides: TGTGCCAGCAGTTATGGACAGGGGACAACCTATGGCTACACCTTC. Its translation: CASSYGQGTTYGYTF.

This clone was picked up one time. This rearrangement joins TRBV7-3 to TRBJ2-7; D may correspond to TRBD1 or TRBD2 (5 bases each). CDR3 length: 14 amino acids. V dropped 5 bases and J dropped 0 bases, with 11 bases sitting between them. From germline, CDR1 is SGHTA and CDR2 FQGTGA. The CDR3 coding sequence is TGTGCCAGCAGCCTACGGGGCGGCTCCTACGAGCAGTACTTC. Its translation: CASSLRGGSYEQYF. Together with reference TRBV7-3 and TRBJ2-7, the CDR3 gives the full variable domain: GAGVSQTPSNKVTEKGKYVELRCDPISGHTALYWYRQSLGQGPEFLIYFQGTGAADDSGLPNDRFFAVRPEGSVSTLKIQRTERGDSAVYLCASSLRGGSYEQYFGPGTRLTVT.

The gene calls are TRBV18 and TRBJ2-3, with D perhaps TRBD1 (5 bases). Trimming removed 1 base from V and 5 bases from J, with 10 bases in between. CDR3 length equals 14 residues. Germline CDR1 reads KGHSH; CDR2 reads LQKENI. The CDR3 protein is CASSPLQGIDTQYF. DNA of the CDR3: TGTGCCAGCTCACCACTCCAGGGTATAGATACGCAGTATTTT.

In the case of this clone: At one of its ends the junction is not consistent with the germline gene, which may arise from a read error. The V and J genes are TRBV7-7 and TRBJ2-5; 9 nucleotides align to TRBD2. The length of the CDR3 is 15 residues. CDR1 and CDR2 from the germline V gene are SSHAT and FNYEAQ (reference sequence). The CDR3 protein is CASSQGGGAGETQYF. The CDR3 DNA sequence: TGTGCTAGCAGCCAAGGCGGGGGGGCCGGAGAGACCCAGTACTTC.

This chain links TRBV4-2 with TRBJ2-3; TRBD2 aligns across 8 bases. Trimming cost V 0 bases and J 3 bases; bases outside gene matches: 11. The CDR3 length is 18 residues. Germline V gene data show CDR1 as LGHNA and CDR2 as YNFKEQ. CDR3 DNA sequence: TGTGCCAGCAGCCAAGATCTACCGTTCGGGGGGGAAACAGATACGCAGTATTTT. This gives the protein CASSQDLPFGGETDTQYF.

The chain joins TRBV7-2 to TRBJ2-7; D gene ambiguous. The germline V and J ends were trimmed by 1 base and 2 bases, with 12 bases remaining between them. Germline V gene data show CDR1 as SGHTA and CDR2 as FQGNSA. CDR3 length: 15 residues. The CDR3 here is CASSLGSPPTYEQYF. For the CDR3, the DNA is TGTGCCAGCAGCTTAGGATCTCCGCCAACCTACGAGCAGTACTTC.

This chain uses TRBV7-2 with TRBJ2-1; TRBD1 aligns across 10 bases. This CDR3 comprises 18 residues. V was pared by 0 bases and J by 10 bases, with 15 bases of the junction left unmatched. In germline, CDR1 is SGHTA, CDR2 FQGNSA. CDR3 region: CASSLATRGTGAFWEQFF. The CDR3 DNA follows: TGTGCCAGCAGCTTAGCGACGAGAGGGACAGGGGCTTTTTGGGAGCAGTTCTTC.

This chain uses TRBV30 with TRBJ1-1; no firm D call. The CDR3 totals 11 residues. V lost 2 bases and J 7 bases, leaving 8 bases between the germline ends. The V gene's germline CDR1 is GTSNPN and CDR2 SVGIG (reference sequence). The CDR3 reads CAWSNSVEAFF. As DNA, the CDR3 is TGTGCCTGGAGTAACTCCGTTGAAGCTTTCTTT. The whole variable domain, filled in from reference TRBV30 and TRBJ1-1, reads SQTIHQWPATLVQPVGSPLSLECTVEGTSNPNLYWYRQAAGRGLQLLFYSVGIGQISSEVPQNLSASRPQDRQFILSSKKLLLSDSGFYLCAWSNSVEAFFGQGTRLTVV.

The chain carries TRBV29-1 and TRBJ1-2, with 9 nucleotides matching TRBD1. CDR1 and CDR2 (germline): SQVTM, ANQGSEA. V shed 4 bases, J shed 5 bases, and the junction held 2 bases outside the gene matches. The CDR3 length is 12 residues. The CDR3 sequence is CSVVTGGYGYTF. CDR3 nucleotides: TGCAGCGTTGTGACAGGGGGTTATGGCTACACCTTC.

Written as DNA, the CDR3 is TGCGCCAGCAGCTTAGGGACAGTATGGACGGATACGCAGTATTTT. Translating gives CASSLGTVWTDTQYF. The chain couples TRBV5-1 to TRBJ2-3; 7 positions agree with TRBD1. Germline trimming cut 2 bases from V and 6 bases from J; bases unmatched to any gene: 9. This CDR3 region has 15 residues. Germline V gives CDR1 SGHRS, CDR2 YFSETQ.

This rearrangement joins TRBV7-3 to TRBJ1-5, with 7 bases aligning to TRBD1. J lost 3 bases, V lost 5 bases, and 10 bases had no gene match. Germline CDR1 reads SGHTA; CDR2 reads FQGTGA. The CDR3 loop spans 16 amino acids. CDR3 nucleotide sequence: TGTGCCAGCAGCCCTACCGACAGGGAATACAATCAGCCCCAGCATTTT. Encoded protein: CASSPTDREYNQPQHF. The variable domain in full, completed from reference TRBV7-3 and TRBJ1-5, reads GAGVSQTPSNKVTEKGKYVELRCDPISGHTALYWYRQSLGQGPEFLIYFQGTGAADDSGLPNDRFFAVRPEGSVSTLKIQRTERGDSAVYLCASSPTDREYNQPQHFGDGTRLSIL.

J is TRBJ1-4 and V is TRBV14; TRBD1 might be the D (6 bases). V lost 5 bases, J lost 5 bases, and 15 bases lay in between. Germline V lookup: CDR1 SGHDN, CDR2 FVKESK. This CDR3 is 15 amino acids long. The CDR3 nucleotides read TGTGCCAGCAGCTTACAGGGACTGCGAAATGAAAAACTGTTTTTT. It translates to CASSLQGLRNEKLFF.

V is TRBV7-2 and J is TRBJ2-5; maybe TRBD1 (6 bases). This CDR3 is built from 15 residues. Trimming shortened V by 3 bases and J by 4 bases, and 15 bases separated the two germline ends. The germline V gene encodes CDR1 SGHTA and CDR2 FQGNSA. CDR3 amino acids: CASSLGATSGETQYF. In DNA form, the CDR3 reads TGTGCCAGCAGCTTGGGGGCTACATCCGGAGAGACCCAGTACTTC.

The V gene is TRBV27, the J gene TRBJ1-5; D is unclear. Trimming shortened V by 5 bases and J by 9 bases, and 26 bases separated the two germline ends. This CDR3 spans 17 amino acids. CDR1 is MNHEY and CDR2 is SMNVEV in the germline V gene (reference sequence). CDR3 sequence: CASSPSHLIGSGRPQHF. The CDR3 nucleotides are TGTGCCAGCAGTCCATCCCATTTGATTGGTAGCGGGCGGCCCCAGCATTTT.

This chain joins TRBV18 and TRBJ1-4; D not resolved. Trimming shortened V by 3 bases and J by 6 bases, and 5 bases separated the two germline ends. The CDR3 totals 12 residues. Germline V gene lookup returns CDR1 KGHSH and CDR2 LQKENI. The chain's CDR3 is CASSPSDEKLFF. Here the CDR3 DNA reads TGTGCCAGCTCACCTAGTGATGAAAAACTGTTTTTT.

This clone was detected only a few times. One end of the junction does not line up with germline, which may come from a read error. This rearrangement joins TRBV29-1 to TRBJ1-1, with a weak D call TRBD1 (5 bases). The CDR3 consists of 11 residues. The V gene's germline CDR1 is SQVTM and CDR2 ANQGSEA. CDR3 residues: CSIDSGVGAFF. The DNA of the CDR3 is TGCAGCATTGACAGCGGGGTGGGTGCTTTCTTT.

This rearrangement joins TRBV9 to TRBJ2-1; D is uncertain. Germline CDR1 SGDLS, CDR2 YYNGEE. V lost 4 bases to trimming and J lost 10 bases, with 12 bases between them. This CDR3 region has 12 residues. In nucleotides, the CDR3 is TGTGCCAGCAGCTTAGCTATGGGGGAGCAGTTCTTC. Its translation: CASSLAMGEQFF. The complete variable domain, with remaining parts taken from reference TRBV9 and TRBJ2-1, reads DSGVTQTPKHLITATGQRVTLRCSPRSGDLSVYWYQQSLDQGLQFLIQYYNGEERAKGNILERFSAQQFPDLHSELNLSSLELGDSALYFCASSLAMGEQFFGPGTRLTVL.

V is TRBV9 and J is TRBJ1-2, with unresolved D. CDR3 length: 14 residues. Trimming removed 4 bases from V and 4 bases from J, with 14 bases in between. Looked up from germline, CDR1 is SGDLS and CDR2 is YYNGEE. The DNA for the CDR3 is TGTGCCAGCAGCCCAACGTCAGAGTTCTATGGCTACACCTTC. The encoded protein is CASSPTSEFYGYTF.

The genes are TRBV6-6 and TRBJ1-2, with 9 positions matching TRBD1. V lost 2 bases, J lost 1 base, and 2 bases stayed unmatched. From germline, CDR1 is MNHNY and CDR2 SVGAGI (reference sequence). This CDR3 spans 15 amino acids. Written as DNA, the CDR3 is TGTGCCAGCAGTTACGGGACAGGGAGTAACTATGGCTACACCTTC. It encodes CASSYGTGSNYGYTF.

This sequence joins TRBV7-9 and TRBJ1-1, with a possible D match to TRBD1 (5 bases). The CDR3 spans 14 residues. Germline V gene data show CDR1 as SEHNR and CDR2 as FQNEAQ (reference sequence). V lost 5 bases, J lost 7 bases, and 17 bases lay in between. The CDR3 spells CASSKSRTGDEAFF. CDR3 nucleotides: TGTGCCAGCAGCAAATCCCGGACGGGGGATGAAGCTTTCTTT.